This TCR beta chain was retrieved from a study of post-analysis software for immune sequencing data. Carried by the TCR beta cDNA libraries were unique molecular identifiers. TCRdb re-analysed the PCR reads in MiXCR, keeping a single row per CDR3 protein. The table includes approximately 690,000 distinct CDR3 sequences, approximately 59% detected once. Per the germline V gene, CDR1 is SEHNR and CDR2 is FQNEAQ (reference sequence). The CDR3 runs to 15 residues. The V end lost 9 bases, the J end lost 2 bases, and 20 bases lay between the germline ends. On this clonotype itself: Its antigen remains unknown.

Notes on the study in general: There were four or five TRBV segments more frequent in patients than controls, and TRBV5-6, TRBV5-1 and TRBV20-1 were among them. In multiple sclerosis, normalized Chao1 diversity was significantly below that of controls.

Material for sequencing was blood. This chain links TRBV7-9 with TRBJ2-7, with D perhaps TRBD1 (6 bases). The receptor's source is a girl aged 2 to 10 with multiple sclerosis. In DNA form, the CDR3 reads TGTGCCAGTACCAAAGGGGGATTGGGACCCTACGAGCAGTACTTC. Its translation is CASTKGGLGPYEQYF.